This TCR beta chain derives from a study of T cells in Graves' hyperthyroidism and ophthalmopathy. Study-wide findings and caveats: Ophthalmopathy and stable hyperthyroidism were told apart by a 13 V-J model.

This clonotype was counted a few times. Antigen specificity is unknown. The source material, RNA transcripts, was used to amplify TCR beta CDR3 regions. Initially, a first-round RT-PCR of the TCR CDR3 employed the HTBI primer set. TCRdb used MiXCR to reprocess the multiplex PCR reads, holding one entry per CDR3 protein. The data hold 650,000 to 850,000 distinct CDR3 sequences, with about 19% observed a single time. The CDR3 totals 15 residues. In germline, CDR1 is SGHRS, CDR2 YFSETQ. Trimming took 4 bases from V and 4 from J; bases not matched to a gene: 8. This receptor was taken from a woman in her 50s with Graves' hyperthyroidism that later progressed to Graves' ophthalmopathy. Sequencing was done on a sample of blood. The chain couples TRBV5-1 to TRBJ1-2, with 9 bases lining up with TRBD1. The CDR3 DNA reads TGCGCCAGCAGCACCTCCGGGACAGGGCGCTATGGCTACACCTTC. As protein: CASSTSGTGRYGYTF.